This section outlines one T cell receptor beta chain sequence together with its context. No antigen is known for it. Time point defined: pretreatment peripheral blood. Sequenced by immunoSEQ multiplex PCR; TCRdb stores in-frame clones only, minus some. The sample holds 50,000 or so clones, more than 70% seen once. The sample originates from a study of PD-L1 blockade in urothelial cancer. Study summary: The patients' atezolizumab therapy, 1,200 mg intravenously every 3 weeks, started at some point between 2014 and 2016. The authors examined blood 3 weeks (second dose) and 6 weeks after treatment start. Median T cell yield per blood sample was about 140,000 cells. Study outcomes and limitations: Durable-benefit cases showed more tumor-associated blood clone expansion at 3 weeks.

CDR3 length: 15 amino acids. V was clipped by 0 bases and J by 4 bases, with 12 bases between them. Germline V gives CDR1 LGHNA, CDR2 YSLEER. The sequencing used PBMCs, collected around atezolizumab (anti-PD-L1) treatment. This chain links TRBV4-3 with TRBJ1-2; D may be TRBD1 (6 bases). The TCR originated in a man between 60 and 75 years old with urothelial cancer. The DNA of the CDR3 is TGCGCCAGCAGCCAAGAGACGGACAGCGTCTATGGCTACACCTTC. Translated, it gives CASSQETDSVYGYTF.